This TCR beta chain comes out of a study of early T cells in non-severe SARS-CoV-2 infection. In the study overall: The chains were unpaired, and the sequenced material was bulk RNA from unsorted whole blood. Whole-study findings and limits: Matching against VDJdb likely underestimated virus-specific expansions, favoring anti-spike CD8.

The protocol attached unique molecular identifiers to individual cDNA molecules. One entry per CDR3 protein results from TCRdb running MiXCR on the 5' RACE reads. The data hold around 30,000 distinct CDR3 sequences, with approximately 5.1% observed a single time. This clonotype has at least ten counts. Its specificity is unknown. After removal of 0 bases from V and 4 bases from J, the junction contained 10 bases not matched to a gene. Germline lookup yields CDR1 DFQATT and CDR2 SNEGSKA (reference sequence). The CDR3 covers 17 residues. The chain links TRBV20-1 to TRBJ1-2; 11 nucleotides align to TRBD1. Material for sequencing was whole blood. This receptor was taken from an adult who was a healthcare worker with PCR-confirmed SARS-CoV-2 infection or an uninfected control (not recorded which). This chain's CDR3 is CSARDSPGQGASYGYTF. The CDR3 DNA sequence: TGCAGTGCTAGAGATTCCCCTGGACAGGGGGCGAGCTATGGCTACACCTTC.